This T cell receptor (beta chain) derives from a study of naive and memory T cell subsets. Study observations and caveats: Naive repertoires, especially CD8, held a few larger clonotypes, possibly memory cells re-expressing CD45RA. Diversity fell and Gini index rose from naive through CM, EM, EMRA. In naive cells, over 95% of TCR sequences were seen only once.

V dropped 4 bases and J dropped 5; count of bases not matched to a gene: 8. CDR3 length: 15 residues. The germline V gene encodes CDR1 SGHTS and CDR2 YDEGEE. The beta constant-region primer was an equimolar mix of two oligonucleotides covering TRBC1 and TRBC2. One entry per CDR3 protein results from TCRdb running MiXCR on the UMI-ligation and nested PCR reads. The data hold some 150,000 distinct CDR3 sequences, with over 15% observed a single time. After CD4 positive bead selection, the CD4-negative fraction gave CD8 T cells. This clonotype appeared a few times. Its antigen is undetermined. The origin of this receptor is a human donor in good health. V is TRBV5-8 and J is TRBJ1-1, with TRBD1 matching 10 bases. Input material: naive CD4+ T cells from blood. The CDR3 here is CASSRRQGAGTEAFF. The CDR3 DNA reads TGTGCCAGCAGCCGACGACAGGGGGCTGGAACTGAAGCTTTCTTT.